These 3 T cell receptor beta chains came from one sample sequenced in a study of T cells in Graves' hyperthyroidism and ophthalmopathy. TCR beta CDR3 region amplification was performed from RNA transcripts. In the first-round RT-PCR of the TCR CDR3, the HTBI primer set was used. TCRdb passed the multiplex PCR reads through MiXCR, listing each CDR3 protein once. The sample lists about 200,000 distinct CDR3 sequences, roughly 17% occurring once. Source material: blood. The receptors shown here come from a woman between 50 and 59 years old with Graves' hyperthyroidism.

This clonotype came up many times. The rearrangement links TRBV10-3 to TRBJ2-3, with 7 bases fitting TRBD1. The germline V gene has CDR1 ENHRY and CDR2 SYGVKD. This CDR3 is 14 amino acids long. V was pared by 2 bases and J by 1 base, with 0 bases of the junction left unmatched. The CDR3 is CAISEGTGTDTQYF. As DNA, the CDR3 is TGTGCCATCAGTGAGGGGACAGGCACAGATACGCAGTATTTT.

This clonotype was found a few times. The chain's CDR3 is CSGGGVRGKETQYF. In nucleotides, the CDR3 is TGCAGTGGGGGGGGAGTAAGGGGGAAAGAGACCCAGTACTTC. The chain recombines TRBV20-1 with TRBJ2-5; the D gene is possibly TRBD2 (7 bases). V dropped 7 bases and J dropped 3 bases, with 18 bases sitting between them. Germline assignment: CDR1 DFQATT and CDR2 SNEGSKA (reference sequence). This CDR3 is built from 14 residues.

This clonotype has a count of ten or more. The chain carries TRBV2 and TRBJ1-1, with no clear D. In germline, CDR1 is SNHLY, CDR2 FYNNEI. The CDR3 spans 13 residues. V dropped 7 bases and J dropped 1 base, with 10 bases sitting between them. CDR3 DNA sequence: TGTGCCAGCAAGAGGGCGGAGAACACTGAAGCTTTCTTT. Translating gives CASKRAENTEAFF.